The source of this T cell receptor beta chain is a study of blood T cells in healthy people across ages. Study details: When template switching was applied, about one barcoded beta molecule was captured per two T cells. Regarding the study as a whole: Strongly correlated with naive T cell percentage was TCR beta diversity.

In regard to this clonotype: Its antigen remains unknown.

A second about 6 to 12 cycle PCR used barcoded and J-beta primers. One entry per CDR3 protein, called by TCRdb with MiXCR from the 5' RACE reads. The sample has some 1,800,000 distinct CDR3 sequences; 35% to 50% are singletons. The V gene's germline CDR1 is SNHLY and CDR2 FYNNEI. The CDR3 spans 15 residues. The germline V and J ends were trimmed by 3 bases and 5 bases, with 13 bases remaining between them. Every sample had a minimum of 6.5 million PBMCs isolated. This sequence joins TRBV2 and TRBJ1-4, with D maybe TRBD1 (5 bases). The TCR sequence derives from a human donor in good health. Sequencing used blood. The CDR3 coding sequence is TGTGCCAGCAGTGATGGGGCAGGGTGGAATGAAAAACTGTTTTTT. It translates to CASSDGAGWNEKLFF.